These T cell receptor beta chains were read from a single sample in a study of blood T cell repertoires in COVID-19. Here immunoSEQ multiplex PCR was the method, and the copy in TCRdb shows in-frame clones only, minus some. The table lists 190,000 or so clones, around four fifths of them singletons. The sequencing sample was made of peripheral blood. The origin of the receptors is a man aged 55 to 70 with COVID-19, enrolled during active disease. Each CDR3 is given with its conserved first and last residue. The order of the fields is CDR3 protein, CDR3 DNA, V gene, clone size, D gene, J gene. The D gene is left open where the match is weak. Not every row has a clone size; where given, it reads once, few, many or a size class.

CAIRSGQGEETQYF	TGTGCCATCAGGTCGGGACAGGGTGAAGAGACCCAGTACTTC	TRBV10-3	.	TRBD1	TRBJ2-5
CAWRGRGLDNSPLHF	TGTGCCTGGAGGGGGAGGGGATTAGATAATTCACCCCTCCACTTT	TRBV30	.	.	TRBJ1-6
CASTLSSGNEQYF	TGCGCCAGCACCTTGTCGAGCGGAAACGAGCAGTACTTC	TRBV10-2	few	.	TRBJ2-7
CASSLRGRELFF	TGCGCCAGCAGCTTGCGCGGGAGGGAGCTGTTTTTT	TRBV5-1	.	.	TRBJ2-2
CASSPRDLQNQPQHF	TGTGCCAGTAGCCCGAGGGATCTGCAGAATCAGCCCCAGCATTTT	TRBV19	.	.	TRBJ1-5
CASSETDARDQPQHF	TGTGCCAGCAGTGAAACGGACGCGCGGGATCAGCCCCAGCATTTT	TRBV6-1	.	.	TRBJ1-5
CASSPHRGNEQFF	TGTGCCAGCAGCCCACACAGGGGTAATGAGCAGTTCTTC	TRBV14	.	TRBD1	TRBJ2-1
CASSRYGQGDSPLHF	TGTGCCAGCAGCCGATACGGACAGGGGGATTCACCCCTCCACTTT	TRBV14	.	TRBD1	TRBJ1-6
CASSLAMVELAFF	TGTGCCAGCAGCTTGGCAATGGTAGAGTTAGCTTTCTTT	TRBV5-6	.	.	TRBJ1-1
CSARTVSYEQYF	TGCAGCGCCCGGACAGTCTCCTACGAGCAGTACTTC	TRBV29-1	.	.	TRBJ2-7
CASSAAGNEQFF	TGCGCCAGCAGCGCGGCGGGCAATGAGCAGTTCTTC	TRBV5-1	few	.	TRBJ2-1
CASSRQGLDSPLHF	TGTGCCAGCAGCCGACAGGGGCTCGATTCACCCCTCCACTTT	TRBV6-5	.	TRBD1	TRBJ1-6
CASSQAVGGQETQYF	TGTGCCAGCAGTCAGGCCGTGGGGGGCCAAGAGACCCAGTACTTC	TRBV14	.	.	TRBJ2-5
CASSEARGTGLQETQYF	TGTGCCAGCAGTGAAGCGCGGGGGACAGGTCTCCAAGAGACCCAGTACTTC	TRBV6-1	.	.	TRBJ2-5
CASSLTASNQPQHF	TGTGCCAGCAGTTTGACAGCTAGCAATCAGCCCCAGCATTTT	TRBV6-6	.	.	TRBJ1-5
CASSVEGGGTNEKLFF	TGTGCCAGCAGCGTAGAGGGAGGGGGGACTAATGAAAAACTGTTTTTT	TRBV9	.	.	TRBJ1-4
CASTEGQGVHEQYF	TGTGCCAGCACCGAGGGACAGGGGGTCCACGAGCAGTACTTC	TRBV6-5	.	TRBD1	TRBJ2-7
CASKTGRNYGYTF	TGTGCCAGTAAGACAGGGCGCAACTATGGCTACACCTTC	TRBV19	once	TRBD1	TRBJ1-2
CASSYSRFTEAFF	TGTGCCAGCAGTTACTCGCGTTTCACTGAAGCTTTCTTT	TRBV6-2/TRBV6-3	.	.	TRBJ1-1
CAWSPGQGAGGYTF	TGTGCCTGGAGTCCCGGACAGGGGGCAGGAGGCTACACCTTC	TRBV30	.	TRBD1	TRBJ1-2
CASSLRSSAEAFF	TGTGCCAGCAGCCTTCGATCATCAGCTGAAGCTTTCTTT	TRBV11-3	few	.	TRBJ1-1
CASIHRDRGVIGQFF	TGTGCCAGCATACACCGGGACAGGGGGGTAATTGGGCAGTTCTTC	TRBV28	.	TRBD1	TRBJ2-1
CASTHSGRSGEQFF	TGTGCCAGCACCCATAGCGGGAGATCTGGCGAGCAGTTCTTC	TRBV3-1/TRBV3-2	.	TRBD2	TRBJ2-1
CASSPPRRDGQGGFTNTGELFF	TGTGCCAGCTCACCACCGAGGAGGGACGGACAGGGCGGCTTTACGAACACCGGGGAGCTGTTTTTT	TRBV18	once	TRBD1	TRBJ2-2
CASSLAEAPNSGANVLTF	TGCGCCAGCAGCTTGGCCGAGGCCCCTAACTCTGGGGCCAACGTCCTGACTTTC	TRBV5-1	.	.	TRBJ2-6
CSASVQGTEAFF	TGCAGTGCTAGTGTACAGGGGACTGAAGCTTTCTTT	TRBV20-1	.	TRBD1	TRBJ1-1
CASNWNTEAFF	TGTGCCAGCAACTGGAACACTGAAGCTTTCTTT	TRBV2	.	.	TRBJ1-1
CASSRDYEQYF	TGTGCCAGCAGTCGCGACTACGAGCAGTACTTC	TRBV28	.	.	TRBJ2-7
CASSQGQGADGYTF	TGCGCCAGCAGCCAAGGCCAGGGGGCGGATGGCTACACCTTC	TRBV4-3	.	TRBD1	TRBJ1-2
CASSVDYRVHYNEQFF	TGTGCCAGCAGCGTAGATTACAGGGTGCACTACAATGAGCAGTTCTTC	TRBV9	.	.	TRBJ2-1
CASSPPGTSAYEQYF	TGTGCCAGCTCACCACCGGGCACGAGTGCCTACGAGCAGTACTTC	TRBV18	.	.	TRBJ2-7
CASSQGTGRRAQHF	TGTGCCAGCAGTCAAGGGACAGGGAGAAGAGCCCAGCATTTT	TRBV28	.	TRBD1	TRBJ1-5
CASSSAGRLPQETQYF	TGTGCCAGCTCCTCCGCGGGACGGCTCCCGCAAGAGACCCAGTACTTC	TRBV27	.	.	TRBJ2-5
CASSARLAGGDTQYF	TGTGCCAGTAGTGCCAGACTAGCGGGAGGAGATACGCAGTATTTT	TRBV19	.	TRBD2	TRBJ2-3
CASSLAAGQPQHF	TGTGCCAGCAGTTTGGCAGCCGGGCAGCCCCAGCATTTT	TRBV12-3/TRBV12-4	few	.	TRBJ1-5
CASSFFGTDEQYF	TGTGCCAGCAGTTTTTTCGGGACTGACGAGCAGTACTTC	TRBV27	once	.	TRBJ2-7
CASTPGQVSVRELFF	TGTGCCAGCACCCCGGGACAGGTCTCCGTGAGGGAGCTGTTTTTT	TRBV2	.	TRBD1	TRBJ2-2
CASSIGGQAYYGYTF	TGTGCCAGTAGTATAGGTGGTCAGGCCTACTATGGCTACACCTTC	TRBV19	.	.	TRBJ1-2
CASSLEGVDTEAFF	TGCGCCAGCAGCTTGGAGGGGGTAGACACTGAAGCTTTCTTT	TRBV5-1	.	.	TRBJ1-1
CASSLTRPSNNEKLFF	TGTGCCAGCTCCCTAACTCGTCCTAGTAATAATGAAAAACTGTTTTTT	TRBV18	.	.	TRBJ1-4
CASSLGQTMRYTF	TGTGCCAGCAGCTTAGGGCAGACTATGCGCTACACCTTC	TRBV11-2	.	.	TRBJ1-2
CASSYSLGNTQYF	TGTGCCAGCAGTTACTCGCTCGGTAATACGCAGTATTTT	TRBV6-5	once	.	TRBJ2-3
CASSPWTGGGYTF	TGTGCCAGCTCACCGTGGACAGGGGGTGGCTACACCTTC	TRBV18	few	TRBD1	TRBJ1-2
CASSRGGFLGLDIQYF	TGCGCCAGCAGCCGGGGGGGCTTTCTCGGGTTAGACATTCAGTACTTC	TRBV4-3	.	.	TRBJ2-4
CASSQPRPGGREQYF	TGTGCCAGCAGCCAACCCCGGCCTGGAGGCCGCGAGCAGTACTTC	TRBV3-1/TRBV3-2	.	.	TRBJ2-7
CATSERDKKFF	TGTGCCACCAGTGAACGGGATAAGAAGTTCTTC	TRBV24-1	.	.	TRBJ2-1
CASNLDRGNASPLHF	TGTGCCAGCAACCTGGACAGGGGTAATGCTTCACCCCTCCACTTT	TRBV2	.	TRBD1	TRBJ1-6
CASSLTVYNEQFF	TGCGCCAGCAGCTTGACAGTCTACAATGAGCAGTTCTTC	TRBV5-1	.	.	TRBJ2-1
CASSQRGDRYNEQFF	TGCGCCAGCAGCCAGCGGGGGGACCGCTACAATGAGCAGTTCTTC	TRBV4-1	.	TRBD2	TRBJ2-1
CASSRTAGSEQYF	TGTGCCAGTAGTAGGACAGCCGGATCCGAGCAGTACTTC	TRBV19	few	.	TRBJ2-7
CASNVPTATEAFF	TGTGCCAGCAACGTTCCGACAGCCACTGAAGCTTTCTTT	TRBV25-1	.	.	TRBJ1-1
CASSLQGLHQPQHF	TGTGCCAGCAGCTTACAGGGGCTACATCAGCCCCAGCATTTT	TRBV6-5	.	TRBD1	TRBJ1-5
CASSNLPGLQDNEKLFF	TGTGCCAGTAGTAACCTTCCTGGACTGCAGGACAATGAAAAACTGTTTTTT	TRBV19	once	.	TRBJ1-4
CASSLTGSSSYNEQFF	TGTGCCAGCAGTTTAACAGGGTCCAGCTCCTACAATGAGCAGTTCTTC	TRBV28	.	.	TRBJ2-1
CASSLPTGGVYNEQFF	TGTGCCAGCAGTTTGCCTACGGGGGGCGTCTACAATGAGCAGTTCTTC	TRBV28	.	.	TRBJ2-1